This T cell receptor beta chain derives from a study of response to subunit inactivated influenza vaccine. Findings and limits, study-wide: Authors suggested each seasonal influenza vaccination recruits few new T cells.

Trimming cost V 4 bases and J 0 bases, with 11 bases left between them. CDR1 and CDR2 from the germline V gene are SGDLS and YYNGEE. The CDR3 extends over 14 amino acids. A few counts support this clonotype. No antigen is known for it. TCRdb called the RT-PCR reads again in MiXCR, with one record for every CDR3 protein. The data contain about 780,000 distinct CDR3 sequences, around a sixth of them singletons. The V call is TRBV9, the J call TRBJ2-7; D may be TRBD1 (6 bases). This specimen consisted of PBMCs from blood, obtained roughly 5 days after vaccination. This sequence was found in a man aged 45 to 65 who received an inactivated influenza vaccine. CDR3 sequence: CASSPRQVSYEQYF. The CDR3 nucleotides are TGTGCCAGCAGCCCCCGACAGGTCTCCTACGAGCAGTACTTC.